This TCR beta chain was obtained from a study of T cells after posttransplantation cyclophosphamide. CDR3 length equals 15 residues. Germline V lookup: CDR1 SGHVS, CDR2 FQNEAQ. The V gene lost 5 bases and the J gene lost 3 bases, with 16 bases spanning the gap. TCRdb's copy holds only in-frame clones and misses some; the assay was immunoSEQ multiplex PCR. This sample has more than 10,000 clones; approximately 83% occur once, and the top ten carry approximately 0.83%. The sequenced sample was memory CD4+ T cells sorted from PBMCs. This clonotype was obtained from a man between 45 and 60 years old in good health, CMV-negative, and a related stem cell transplant donor. The chain carries TRBV7-8 and TRBJ2-5; maybe TRBD1 (6 bases). The CDR3 loop is CASSRTVSSEETQYF. The CDR3 nucleotides are TGTGCCAGCAGCAGGACAGTTTCGTCGGAAGAGACCCAGTACTTC.